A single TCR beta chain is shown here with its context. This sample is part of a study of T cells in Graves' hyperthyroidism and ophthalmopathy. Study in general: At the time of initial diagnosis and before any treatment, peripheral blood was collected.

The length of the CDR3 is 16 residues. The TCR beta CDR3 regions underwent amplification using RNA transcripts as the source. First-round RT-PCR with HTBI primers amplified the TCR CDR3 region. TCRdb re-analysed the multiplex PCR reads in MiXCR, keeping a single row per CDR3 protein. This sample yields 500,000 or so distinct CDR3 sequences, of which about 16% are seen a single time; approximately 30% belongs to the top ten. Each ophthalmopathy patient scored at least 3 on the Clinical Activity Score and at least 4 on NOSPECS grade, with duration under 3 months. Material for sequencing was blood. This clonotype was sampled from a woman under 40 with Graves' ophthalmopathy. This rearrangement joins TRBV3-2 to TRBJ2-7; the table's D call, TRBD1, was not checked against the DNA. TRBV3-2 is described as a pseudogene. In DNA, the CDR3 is TGTGCCAGCAGCCATAGAGGGGGACAGGGCCCCTACGAGCAGTACTTC. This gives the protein CASSHRGGQGPYEQYF.